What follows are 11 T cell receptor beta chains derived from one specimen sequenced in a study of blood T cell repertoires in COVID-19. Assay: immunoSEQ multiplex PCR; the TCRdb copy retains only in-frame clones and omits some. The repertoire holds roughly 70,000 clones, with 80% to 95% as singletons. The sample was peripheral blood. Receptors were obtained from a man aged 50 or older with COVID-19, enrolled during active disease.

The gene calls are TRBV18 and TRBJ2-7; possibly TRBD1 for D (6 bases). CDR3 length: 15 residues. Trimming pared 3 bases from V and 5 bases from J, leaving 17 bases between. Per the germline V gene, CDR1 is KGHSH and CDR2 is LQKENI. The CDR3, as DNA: TGTGCCAGCTCACCTTCACAGGGTAGGTTCCACGAGCAGTACTTC. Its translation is CASSPSQGRFHEQYF.

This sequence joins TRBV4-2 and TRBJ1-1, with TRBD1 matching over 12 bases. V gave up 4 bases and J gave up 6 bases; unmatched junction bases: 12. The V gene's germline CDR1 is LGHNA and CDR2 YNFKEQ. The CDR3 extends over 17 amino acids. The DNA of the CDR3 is TGTGCCAGCAGCCTACCCGGGACAGGGGGCCGAGGGGCTGAAGCTTTCTTT. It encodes CASSLPGTGGRGAEAFF.

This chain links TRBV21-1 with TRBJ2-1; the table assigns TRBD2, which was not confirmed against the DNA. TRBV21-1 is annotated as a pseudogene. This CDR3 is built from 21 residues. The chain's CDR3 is CASSSRGTSGNLSPPYNEQFF. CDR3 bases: TGTGCCAGCAGCAGCCGGGGGACTAGCGGAAATCTATCCCCCCCCTACAATGAGCAGTTCTTC.

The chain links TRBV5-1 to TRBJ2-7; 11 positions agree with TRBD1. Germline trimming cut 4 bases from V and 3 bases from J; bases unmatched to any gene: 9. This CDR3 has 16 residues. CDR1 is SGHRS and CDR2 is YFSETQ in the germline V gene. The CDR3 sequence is CASSPEGTGGIYEQYF. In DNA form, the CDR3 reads TGCGCCAGCAGCCCGGAAGGGACAGGGGGTATCTACGAGCAGTACTTC.

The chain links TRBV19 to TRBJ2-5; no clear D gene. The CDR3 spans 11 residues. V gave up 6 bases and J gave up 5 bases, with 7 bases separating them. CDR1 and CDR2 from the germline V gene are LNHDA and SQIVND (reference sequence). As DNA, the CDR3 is TGTGCCAGTAGCAGCGTGGAGACCCAGTACTTC. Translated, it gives CASSSVETQYF.

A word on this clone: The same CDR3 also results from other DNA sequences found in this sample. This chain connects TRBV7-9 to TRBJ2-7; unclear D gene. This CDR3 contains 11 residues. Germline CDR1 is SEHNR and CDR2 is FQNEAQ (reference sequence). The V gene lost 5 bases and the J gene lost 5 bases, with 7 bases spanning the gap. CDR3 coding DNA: TGTGCCAGCAGCCTTAGCAACGAGCAGTACTTC. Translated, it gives CASSLSNEQYF.

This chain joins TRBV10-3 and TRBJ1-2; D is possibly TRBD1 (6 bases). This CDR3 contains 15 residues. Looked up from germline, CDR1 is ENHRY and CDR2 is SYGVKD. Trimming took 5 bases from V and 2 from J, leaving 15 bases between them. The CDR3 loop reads CAISPGGGRNYGYTF. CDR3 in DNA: TGTGCCATCAGTCCCGGGGGGGGGCGCAACTATGGCTACACCTTC.

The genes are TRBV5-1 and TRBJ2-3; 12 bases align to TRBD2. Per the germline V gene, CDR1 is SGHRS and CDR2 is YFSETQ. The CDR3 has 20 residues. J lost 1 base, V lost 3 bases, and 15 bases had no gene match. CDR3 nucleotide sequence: TGCGCCAGCAGCTGGAGGACTAGCGGGAATAAGGGCAGGGGCACAGATACGCAGTATTTT. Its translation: CASSWRTSGNKGRGTDTQYF.

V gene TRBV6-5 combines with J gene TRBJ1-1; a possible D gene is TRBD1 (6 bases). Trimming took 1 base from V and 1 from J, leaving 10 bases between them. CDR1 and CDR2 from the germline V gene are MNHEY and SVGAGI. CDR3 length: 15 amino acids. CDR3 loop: CASSYLGAGNTEAFF. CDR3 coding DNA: TGTGCCAGCAGTTACTTGGGGGCAGGGAACACTGAAGCTTTCTTT.

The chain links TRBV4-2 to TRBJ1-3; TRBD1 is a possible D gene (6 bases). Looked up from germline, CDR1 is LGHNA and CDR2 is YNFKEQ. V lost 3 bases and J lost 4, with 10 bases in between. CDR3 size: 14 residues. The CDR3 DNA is TGTGCCAGCAGCCAGGGGACATCCGGAAACACCATATATTTT. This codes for CASSQGTSGNTIYF.

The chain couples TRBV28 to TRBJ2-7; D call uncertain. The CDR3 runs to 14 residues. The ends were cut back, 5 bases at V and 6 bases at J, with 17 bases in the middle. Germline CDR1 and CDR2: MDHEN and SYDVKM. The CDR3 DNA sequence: TGTGCCAGCAGTCGACGCATGGGTTGGAGCGAGCAGTACTTC. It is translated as CASSRRMGWSEQYF.